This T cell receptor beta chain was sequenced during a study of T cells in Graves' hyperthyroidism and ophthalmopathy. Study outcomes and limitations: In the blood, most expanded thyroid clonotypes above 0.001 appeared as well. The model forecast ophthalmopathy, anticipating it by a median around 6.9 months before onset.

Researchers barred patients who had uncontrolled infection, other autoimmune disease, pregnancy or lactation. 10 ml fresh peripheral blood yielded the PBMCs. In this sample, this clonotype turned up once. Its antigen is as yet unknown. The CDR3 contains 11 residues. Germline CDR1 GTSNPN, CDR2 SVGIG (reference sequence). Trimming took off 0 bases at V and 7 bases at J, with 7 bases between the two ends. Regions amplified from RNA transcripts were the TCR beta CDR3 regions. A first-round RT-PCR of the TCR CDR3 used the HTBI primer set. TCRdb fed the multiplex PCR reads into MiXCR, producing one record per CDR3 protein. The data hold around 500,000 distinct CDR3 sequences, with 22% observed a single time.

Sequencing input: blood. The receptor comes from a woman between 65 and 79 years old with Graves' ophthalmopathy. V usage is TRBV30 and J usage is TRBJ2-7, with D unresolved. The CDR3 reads CAWSVIGEQYF. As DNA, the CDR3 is TGTGCCTGGAGTGTAATAGGGGAGCAGTACTTC.